This T cell receptor beta chain was captured in a study of cytomegalovirus exposure and HLA in healthy donors. Study-wide points: In vitro, a few CMV-associated chains proved specific for CMV antigens. Rare sequences made up most TCRs, while some public TCRs were found in many donors. Associated with cytomegalovirus, according to the listing, were fewer than 200 TCR beta chains.

To note about this clone: Its specificity is not known.

Germline V lookup: CDR1 SGHRS, CDR2 YFSETQ. CDR3 length equals 18 residues. V lost 0 bases to trimming and J lost 2 bases; unmatched junction nucleotides: 10. This table comes from immunoSEQ multiplex PCR, and its TCRdb copy is limited to in-frame clones, with some not included. The data contain about 110,000 clones, approximately 94% of them singletons. This clonotype was sampled from a woman aged 18-29 years in good health and CMV-seronegative. The chain joins TRBV5-1 to TRBJ1-4, with 7 bases fitting TRBD1. The sample taken for sequencing was PBMCs. Written as DNA, the CDR3 is TGCGCCAGCAGCTTGGGGGACAGTCATCTGGGGACTAATGAAAAACTGTTTTTT. It specifies CASSLGDSHLGTNEKLFF. The variable domain in full, with the rest retrieved from reference TRBV5-1 and TRBJ1-4, is KAGVTQTPRYLIKTRGQQVTLSCSPISGHRSVSWYQQTPGQGLQFLFEYFSETQRNKGNFPGRFSGRQFSNSRSEMNVSTLELGDSALYLCASSLGDSHLGTNEKLFFGSGTQLSVL.